The present T cell receptor (beta chain) was sequenced within a study of blood T cell repertoires in COVID-19. Study in general: There were acute and convalescent COVID-19 samples, and they came from the United States, Italy and Spain. Nucleic acid was either cDNA or gDNA, and it came from T cells, B-cell-depleted T cells, or PBMCs.

The sample holds a few counts of this clone. The authors' processing: Counts of nucleated cells, estimated from reference gene primer amplification, were obtained. Only in-frame clones appear in the TCRdb table, and some are missing; sequencing was by immunoSEQ multiplex PCR. D and trimming were read from the DNA, whereas the V and J calls and clone size are those reported in that table. The table lists about 51,000 clones, around 85% of them singletons, with 2.5% to 3% in the top ten. CDR3 size: 16 residues. V was pared by 2 bases and J by 1 base, with 12 bases between. Germline V gene lookup returns CDR1 KGHSH and CDR2 LQKENI.

Sequenced material: peripheral blood. The chain uses TRBV18 and TRBJ1-3; tentatively, D is TRBD1 (5 bases). This sequence originates from a man between 50 and 59 years old with acute or convalescent COVID-19. The chain's CDR3 is CASSPDGAQSGNTIYF. CDR3 sequence (DNA): TGTGCCAGCTCACCAGATGGGGCTCAATCTGGAAACACCATATATTTT.